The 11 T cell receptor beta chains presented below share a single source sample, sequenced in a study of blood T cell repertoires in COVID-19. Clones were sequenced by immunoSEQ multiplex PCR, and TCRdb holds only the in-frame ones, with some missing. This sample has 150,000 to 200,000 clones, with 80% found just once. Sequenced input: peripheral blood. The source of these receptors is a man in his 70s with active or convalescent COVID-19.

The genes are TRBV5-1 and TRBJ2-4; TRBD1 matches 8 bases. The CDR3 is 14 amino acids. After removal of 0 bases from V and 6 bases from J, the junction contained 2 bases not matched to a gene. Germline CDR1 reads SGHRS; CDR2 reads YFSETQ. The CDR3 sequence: CASSLEDRANIQYF. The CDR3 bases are TGCGCCAGCAGCTTGGAGGACAGGGCAAACATTCAGTACTTC.

CDR3 in amino acids: CATRLGLAGVYNEQFF. As DNA, the CDR3 is TGTGCCACCAGATTGGGACTAGCGGGAGTCTACAATGAGCAGTTCTTC. The rearrangement uses TRBV15 and TRBJ2-1; 14 bases map to TRBD2. The V segment lost 6 bases and the J segment 3 bases; nucleotides outside the gene matches: 4. Germline values: CDR1 LNHNV, CDR2 YYDKDF (reference sequence). The CDR3 runs 16 residues.

The DNA of the CDR3 is TGTGCCAGCAGCTTTAGCGGGGATCGCACAGATACGCAGTATTTT. This sequence encodes CASSFSGDRTDTQYF. J is TRBJ2-3 and V is TRBV5-5, with 8 positions matching TRBD2. CDR3 length equals 15 residues. V lost 2 bases to trimming and J lost 1 base; unmatched junction nucleotides: 3. Germline V gives CDR1 SGHKS, CDR2 YYEKEE (reference sequence). The variable domain in full, completed from reference TRBV5-5 and TRBJ2-3, reads DAGVTQSPTHLIKTRGQQVTLRCSPISGHKSVSWYQQVLGQGPQFIFQYYEKEERGRGNFPDRFSARQFPNYSSELNVNALLLGDSALYLCASSFSGDRTDTQYFGPGTRLTVL.

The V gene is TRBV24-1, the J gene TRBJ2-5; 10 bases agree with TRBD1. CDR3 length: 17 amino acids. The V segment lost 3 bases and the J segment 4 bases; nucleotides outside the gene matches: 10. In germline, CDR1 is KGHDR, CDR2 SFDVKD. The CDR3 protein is CATSDPGTGDSGETQYF. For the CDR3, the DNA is TGTGCCACCAGTGATCCTGGGACAGGGGATTCAGGAGAGACCCAGTACTTC.

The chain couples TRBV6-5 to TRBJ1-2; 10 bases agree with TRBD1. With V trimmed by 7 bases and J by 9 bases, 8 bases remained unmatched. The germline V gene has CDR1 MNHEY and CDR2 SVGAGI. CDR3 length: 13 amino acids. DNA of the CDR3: TGTGCCAGCACCGGGACAGGGGAAGTAAGCTACACCTTC. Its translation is CASTGTGEVSYTF.

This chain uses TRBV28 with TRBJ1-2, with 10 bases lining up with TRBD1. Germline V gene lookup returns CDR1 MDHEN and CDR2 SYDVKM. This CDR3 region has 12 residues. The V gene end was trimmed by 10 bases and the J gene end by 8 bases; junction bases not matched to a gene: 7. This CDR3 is CATGTGDRGYTF. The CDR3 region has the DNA TGTGCCACCGGGACAGGGGATAGGGGCTACACCTTC.

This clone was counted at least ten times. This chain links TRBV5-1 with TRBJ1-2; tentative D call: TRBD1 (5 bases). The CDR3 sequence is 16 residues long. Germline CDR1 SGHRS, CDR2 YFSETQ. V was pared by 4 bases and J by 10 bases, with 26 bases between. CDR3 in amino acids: CASSQSVSRDSGVYTF. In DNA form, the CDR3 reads TGCGCCAGCAGCCAATCAGTCTCCAGGGACTCGGGAGTCTACACCTTC.

The CDR3 here is CAWSERTSYNEQFF. The CDR3 DNA reads as TGTGCCTGGAGCGAGCGGACCTCCTACAATGAGCAGTTCTTC. The chain uses TRBV30 and TRBJ2-1; TRBD2 might be the D (5 bases). Per the germline V gene, CDR1 is GTSNPN and CDR2 is SVGIG (reference sequence). V shed 3 bases and J shed 0 bases, with 9 bases lying between them. This CDR3 has 14 residues.

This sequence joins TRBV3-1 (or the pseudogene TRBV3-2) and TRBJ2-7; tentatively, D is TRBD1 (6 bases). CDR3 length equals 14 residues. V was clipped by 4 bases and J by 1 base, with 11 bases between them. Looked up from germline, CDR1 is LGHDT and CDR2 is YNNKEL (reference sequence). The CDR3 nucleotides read TGTGCCAGCAGCCGGGGACAAGAATCCTACGAGCAGTACTTC. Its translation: CASSRGQESYEQYF.

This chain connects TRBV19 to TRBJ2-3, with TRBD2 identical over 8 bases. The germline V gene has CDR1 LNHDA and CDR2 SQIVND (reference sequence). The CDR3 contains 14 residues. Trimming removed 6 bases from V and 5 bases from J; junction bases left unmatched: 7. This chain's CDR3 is CASSNGGAQDTQYF. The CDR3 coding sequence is TGTGCCAGTAGCAACGGGGGGGCCCAAGATACGCAGTATTTT.

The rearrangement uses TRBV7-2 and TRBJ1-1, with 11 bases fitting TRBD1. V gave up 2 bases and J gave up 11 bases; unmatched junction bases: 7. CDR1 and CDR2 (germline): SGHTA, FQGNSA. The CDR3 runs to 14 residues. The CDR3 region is CASSLSPGQGEAFF. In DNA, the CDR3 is TGTGCCAGCAGCTTATCTCCGGGACAGGGGGAGGCTTTCTTT.